The sequence of this T cell receptor beta chain was determined in a study of Graves' ophthalmopathy and Graves' hyperthyroidism. Study summary: The collection of peripheral blood took place at initial diagnosis, before any treatment.

Regarding this clonotype: Its antigen is unknown.

What supplied the PBMCs was 7.5 to 10 ml of fresh peripheral blood. Germline V gene lookup returns CDR1 DFQATT and CDR2 SNEGSKA (reference sequence). V shed 2 bases, J shed 3 bases, and the junction held 10 bases outside the gene matches. The CDR3 loop spans 16 amino acids. Notes on the study in general: A model built from 13 signatures distinguished ophthalmopathy from stable hyperthyroidism with approximately 90% sensitivity and about 80% specificity.

Amplification of the TCR beta CDR3 regions used RNA transcripts (as template). First-round RT-PCR relied on HTBI primers, and a second-round multiplex PCR came next. Each CDR3 protein is one row after TCRdb ran MiXCR on the multiplex PCR reads. The sample consists of 740,000 or so distinct CDR3 sequences, around 40% of them appearing once. Sequencing was performed on peripheral blood. V usage is TRBV20-1 and J usage is TRBJ1-1; 9 bases agree with TRBD1. The sequence came from an adult man with Graves' ophthalmopathy. CDR3 coding DNA: TGCAGTGCTAGAAACGTACAGGGGGCGTGGGACACTGAAGCTTTCTTT. Translation gives CSARNVQGAWDTEAFF.